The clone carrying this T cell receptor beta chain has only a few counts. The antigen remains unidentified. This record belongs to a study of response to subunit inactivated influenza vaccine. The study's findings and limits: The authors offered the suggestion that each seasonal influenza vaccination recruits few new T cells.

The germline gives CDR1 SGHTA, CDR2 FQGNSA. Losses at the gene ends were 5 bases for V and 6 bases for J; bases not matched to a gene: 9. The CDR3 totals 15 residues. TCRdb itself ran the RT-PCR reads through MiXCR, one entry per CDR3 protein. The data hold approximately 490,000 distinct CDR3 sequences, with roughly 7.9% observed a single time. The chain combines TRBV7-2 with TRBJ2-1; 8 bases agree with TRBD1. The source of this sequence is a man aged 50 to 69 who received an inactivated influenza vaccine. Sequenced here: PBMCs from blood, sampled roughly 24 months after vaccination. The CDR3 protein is CASSAQGAAVNEQFF. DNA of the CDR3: TGTGCCAGCAGCGCTCAGGGGGCTGCTGTCAATGAGCAGTTCTTC.